This T cell receptor (beta chain) originates from a study of T cells in Graves' hyperthyroidism and ophthalmopathy. Study-wide results and caveats: The model anticipated ophthalmopathy a median around six months pre-onset. Most thyroid clonotypes expanded above 0.001 were also detected in blood.

Amplification targeted TCR beta CDR3 regions from RNA transcripts. First-round RT-PCR of the TCR CDR3 relied on the HTBI primer set. TCRdb processed the multiplex PCR reads anew with MiXCR; each CDR3 protein has one entry. The sample carries around 720,000 distinct CDR3 sequences, 35% recorded once. This clonotype was counted at least ten times. As yet, its antigen is unknown. The definition of stable Graves' hyperthyroidism was no ophthalmopathy progression within 18 months. PBMCs were obtained from roughly 10 ml fresh peripheral blood. This TCR was sampled from a woman between 35 and 50 years old with Graves' hyperthyroidism. Input material: blood.

The CDR3 protein is CASSSTGVTEAFF. The CDR3 DNA reads as TGTGCCAGCAGCTCGACAGGGGTCACTGAAGCTTTCTTT. The chain carries TRBV7-9 and TRBJ1-1; 8 nucleotides line up with TRBD1. Trimming cost V 4 bases and J 4 bases; bases outside gene matches: 2. The germline gives CDR1 SEHNR, CDR2 FQNEAQ (reference sequence). This CDR3 region has 13 residues.